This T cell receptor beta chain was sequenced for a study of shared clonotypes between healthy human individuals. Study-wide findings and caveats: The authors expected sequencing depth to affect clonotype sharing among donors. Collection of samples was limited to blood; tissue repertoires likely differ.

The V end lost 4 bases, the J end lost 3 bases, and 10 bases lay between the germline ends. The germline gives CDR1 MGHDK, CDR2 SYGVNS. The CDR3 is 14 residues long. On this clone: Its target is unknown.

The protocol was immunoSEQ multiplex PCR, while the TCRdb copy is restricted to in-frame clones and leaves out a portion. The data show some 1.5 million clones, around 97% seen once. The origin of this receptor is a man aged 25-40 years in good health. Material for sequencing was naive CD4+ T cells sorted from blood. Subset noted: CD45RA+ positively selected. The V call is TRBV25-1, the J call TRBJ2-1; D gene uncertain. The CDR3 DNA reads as TGTGCCAGCAGTGGACCAGTAGTCTACAATGAGCAGTTCTTC. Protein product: CASSGPVVYNEQFF.